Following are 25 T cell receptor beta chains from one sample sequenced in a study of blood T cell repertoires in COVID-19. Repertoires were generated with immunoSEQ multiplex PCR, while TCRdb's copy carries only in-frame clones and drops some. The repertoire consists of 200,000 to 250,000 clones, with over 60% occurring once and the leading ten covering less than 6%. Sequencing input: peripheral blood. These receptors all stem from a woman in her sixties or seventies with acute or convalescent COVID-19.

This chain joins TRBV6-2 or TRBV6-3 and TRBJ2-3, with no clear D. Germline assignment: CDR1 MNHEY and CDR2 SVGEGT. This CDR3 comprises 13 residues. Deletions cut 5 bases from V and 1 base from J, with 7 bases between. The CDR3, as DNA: TGTGCCAGCAGTCGACTCGGCACAGATACGCAGTATTTT. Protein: CASSRLGTDTQYF.

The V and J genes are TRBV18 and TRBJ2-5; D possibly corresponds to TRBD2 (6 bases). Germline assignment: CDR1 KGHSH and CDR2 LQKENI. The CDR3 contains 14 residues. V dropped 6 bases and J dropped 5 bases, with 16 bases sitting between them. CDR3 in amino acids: CASSATGRGETQYF. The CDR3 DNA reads TGTGCCAGCTCTGCAACAGGACGGGGGGAGACCCAGTACTTC. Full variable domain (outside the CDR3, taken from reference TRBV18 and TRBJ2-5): NAGVMQNPRHLVRRRGQEARLRCSPMKGHSHVYWYRQLPEEGLKFMVYLQKENIIDESGMPKERFSAEFPKEGPSILRIQQVVRGDSAAYFCASSATGRGETQYFGPGTRLLVL.

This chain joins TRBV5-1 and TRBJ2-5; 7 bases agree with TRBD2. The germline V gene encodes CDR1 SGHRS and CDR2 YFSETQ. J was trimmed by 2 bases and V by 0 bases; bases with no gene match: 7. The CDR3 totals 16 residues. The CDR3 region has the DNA TGCGCCAGCAGCTTGGCGGCGGGAGTGCAACAAGAGACCCAGTACTTC. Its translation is CASSLAAGVQQETQYF.

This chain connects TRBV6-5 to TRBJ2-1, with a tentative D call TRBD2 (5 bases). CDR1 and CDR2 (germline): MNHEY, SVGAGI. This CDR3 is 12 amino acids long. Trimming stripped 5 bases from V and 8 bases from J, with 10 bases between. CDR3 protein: CASSSPSYEQFF. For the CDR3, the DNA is TGTGCCAGCAGTAGTCCTAGCTATGAGCAGTTCTTC.

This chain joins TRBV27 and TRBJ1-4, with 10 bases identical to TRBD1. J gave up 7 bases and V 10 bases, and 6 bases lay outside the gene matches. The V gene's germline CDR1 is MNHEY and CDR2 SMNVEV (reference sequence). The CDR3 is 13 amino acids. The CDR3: CATKTGGVEKLFF. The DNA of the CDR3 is TGTGCCACCAAGACAGGGGGCGTTGAAAAACTGTTTTTT.

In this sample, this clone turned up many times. CDR3 in DNA: TGCGCCACCCGAGGGATCCCAGGCGATACGCAGTATTTT. This codes for CATRGIPGDTQYF. The rearrangement links TRBV5-1 to TRBJ2-3, with a possible D match to TRBD2 (5 bases). This CDR3 is 13 amino acids long. The germline V and J ends were trimmed by 9 bases and 6 bases, with 17 bases remaining between them. Per the germline V gene, CDR1 is SGHRS and CDR2 is YFSETQ.

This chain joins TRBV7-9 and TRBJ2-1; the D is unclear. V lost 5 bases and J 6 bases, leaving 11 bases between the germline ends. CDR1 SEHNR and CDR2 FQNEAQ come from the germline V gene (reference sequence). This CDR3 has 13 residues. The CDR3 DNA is TGTGCCAGCAGCCCGAGTTTTACCAATGAGCAGTTCTTC. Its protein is CASSPSFTNEQFF.

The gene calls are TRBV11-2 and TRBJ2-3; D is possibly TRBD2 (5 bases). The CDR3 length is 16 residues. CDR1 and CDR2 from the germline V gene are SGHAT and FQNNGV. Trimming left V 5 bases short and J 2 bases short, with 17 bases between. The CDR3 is CASSPEARRFTDTQYF. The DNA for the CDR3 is TGTGCCAGCAGCCCGGAGGCTAGACGTTTCACAGATACGCAGTATTTT.

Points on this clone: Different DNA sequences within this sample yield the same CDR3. The CDR3 nucleotides are TGCGCCAGCAGCTTGGGTGGCTCCACCTACAATGAGCAGTTCTTC. Protein: CASSLGGSTYNEQFF. The rearrangement links TRBV5-1 to TRBJ2-1, with D unresolved. V was pared by 0 bases and J by 2 bases, with 9 bases between. Per the germline V gene, CDR1 is SGHRS and CDR2 is YFSETQ. The CDR3 loop spans 15 amino acids.

The CDR3, as DNA: TGTGCCAGCAGTCCTTGGACAGGGGGAACTGGGGCCAACGTCCTGACTTTC. Its translation: CASSPWTGGTGANVLTF. The chain joins TRBV27 to TRBJ2-6; 10 bases map to TRBD1. V trimming: 5 bases; J trimming: 2 bases; junction bases outside the gene matches: 6. The CDR3 is made up of 17 amino acids. Germline lookup yields CDR1 MNHEY and CDR2 SMNVEV (reference sequence).

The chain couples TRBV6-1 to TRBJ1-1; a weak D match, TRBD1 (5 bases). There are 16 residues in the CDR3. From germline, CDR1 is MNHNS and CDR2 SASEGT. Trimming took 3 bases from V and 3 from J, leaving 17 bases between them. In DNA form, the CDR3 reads TGTGCCAGCAGTGATTTTAACCCAGGGAAATACACTGAAGCTTTCTTT. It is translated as CASSDFNPGKYTEAFF.

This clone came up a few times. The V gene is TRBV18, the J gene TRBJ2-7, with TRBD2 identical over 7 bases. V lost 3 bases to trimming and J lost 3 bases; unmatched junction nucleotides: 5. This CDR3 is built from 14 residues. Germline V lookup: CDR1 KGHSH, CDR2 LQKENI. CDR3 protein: CASSPGGKGYEQYF. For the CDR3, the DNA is TGTGCCAGCTCACCGGGGGGGAAGGGCTACGAGCAGTACTTC.

The CDR3 loop reads CASSLVVRNEQFF. CDR3 sequence (DNA): TGTGCCAGCAGTTTAGTAGTGCGCAATGAGCAGTTCTTC. This sequence joins TRBV28 and TRBJ2-1; D not resolved. The germline V gene has CDR1 MDHEN and CDR2 SYDVKM. The CDR3 runs to 13 residues. V was cut by 2 bases and J by 6 bases, with 8 bases left in between. Together with reference TRBV28 and TRBJ2-1, the CDR3 gives the full variable domain: DVKVTQSSRYLVKRTGEKVFLECVQDMDHENMFWYRQDPGLGLRLIYFSYDVKMKEKGDIPEGYSVSREKKERFSLILESASTNQTSMYLCASSLVVRNEQFFGPGTRLTVL.

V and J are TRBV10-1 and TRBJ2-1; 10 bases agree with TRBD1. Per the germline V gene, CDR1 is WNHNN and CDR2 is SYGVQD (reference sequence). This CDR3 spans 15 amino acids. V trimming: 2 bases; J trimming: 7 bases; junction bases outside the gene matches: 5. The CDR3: CASSEAGQGINEQFF. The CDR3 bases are TGCGCCAGCAGTGAGGCGGGACAGGGGATAAATGAGCAGTTCTTC.

The CDR3 loop reads CASSRPSGSQFYEQYF. CDR3 nucleotide sequence: TGTGCCAGCAGTCGACCTAGCGGGAGTCAGTTCTACGAGCAGTACTTC. The rearrangement uses TRBV28 and TRBJ2-7; TRBD2 agrees at 10 bases. The CDR3 loop spans 16 amino acids. CDR1 MDHEN and CDR2 SYDVKM come from the germline V gene. The ends lost 5 bases at V and 3 bases at J; junction bases unmatched: 10.

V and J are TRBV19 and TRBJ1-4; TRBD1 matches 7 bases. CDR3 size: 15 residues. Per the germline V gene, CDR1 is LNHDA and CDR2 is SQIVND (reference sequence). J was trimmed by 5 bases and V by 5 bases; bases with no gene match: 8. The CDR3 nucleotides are TGTGCCAGTAGTTTCCCGACAGGGTTAAATGAAAAACTGTTTTTT. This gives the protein CASSFPTGLNEKLFF.

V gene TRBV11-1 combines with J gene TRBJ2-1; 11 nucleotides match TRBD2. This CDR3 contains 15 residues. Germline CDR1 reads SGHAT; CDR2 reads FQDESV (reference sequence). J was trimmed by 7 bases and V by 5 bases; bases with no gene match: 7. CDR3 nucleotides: TGTGCCAGCAGCCTTCAACTAGCGGGAGTGAATGAGCAGTTCTTC. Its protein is CASSLQLAGVNEQFF.

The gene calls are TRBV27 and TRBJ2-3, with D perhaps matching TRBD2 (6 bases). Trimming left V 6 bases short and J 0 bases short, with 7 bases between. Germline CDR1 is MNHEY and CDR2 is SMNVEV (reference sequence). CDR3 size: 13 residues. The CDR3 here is CASRGTSTDTQYF. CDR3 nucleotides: TGTGCCAGCAGGGGGACTAGCACAGATACGCAGTATTTT.

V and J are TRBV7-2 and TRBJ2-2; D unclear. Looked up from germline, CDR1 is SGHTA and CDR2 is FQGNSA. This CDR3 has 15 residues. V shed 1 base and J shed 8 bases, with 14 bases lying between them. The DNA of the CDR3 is TGTGCCAGCAGCTTAGGGCCCTTGATTGTGGGGGAGCTGTTTTTT. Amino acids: CASSLGPLIVGELFF.

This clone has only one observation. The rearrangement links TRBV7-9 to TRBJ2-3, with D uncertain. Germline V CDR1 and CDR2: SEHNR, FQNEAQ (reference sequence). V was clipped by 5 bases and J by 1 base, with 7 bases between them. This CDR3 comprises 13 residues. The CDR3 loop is CASSPPGTDTQYF. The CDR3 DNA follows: TGTGCCAGCAGCCCCCCCGGCACAGATACGCAGTATTTT.

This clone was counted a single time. CDR3: CASSSDRGLNEQFF. DNA for the CDR3: TGTGCCAGCAGTAGTGACAGGGGGCTCAATGAGCAGTTCTTC. J is TRBJ2-1 and V is TRBV25-1, with 10 bases identical to TRBD1. Per germline, CDR1 MGHDK and CDR2 SYGVNS. This CDR3 contains 14 residues. The junction had 4 bases not matched to a gene; V was cut back by 5 bases and J by 6 bases.

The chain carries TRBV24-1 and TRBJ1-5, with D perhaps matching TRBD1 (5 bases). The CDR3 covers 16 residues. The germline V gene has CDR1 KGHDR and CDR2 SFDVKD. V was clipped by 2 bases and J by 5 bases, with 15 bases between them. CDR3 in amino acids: CATSDSAGISDQPQHF. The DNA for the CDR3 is TGTGCCACCAGTGATTCAGCAGGGATAAGCGATCAGCCCCAGCATTTT.

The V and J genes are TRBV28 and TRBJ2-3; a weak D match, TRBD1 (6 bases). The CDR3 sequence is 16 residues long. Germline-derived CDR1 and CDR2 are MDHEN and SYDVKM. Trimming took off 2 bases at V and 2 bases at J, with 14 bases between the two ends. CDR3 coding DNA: TGTGCCAGCAGTTTAAGCGACAGGTCCTCCACAGATACGCAGTATTTT. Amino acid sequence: CASSLSDRSSTDTQYF.

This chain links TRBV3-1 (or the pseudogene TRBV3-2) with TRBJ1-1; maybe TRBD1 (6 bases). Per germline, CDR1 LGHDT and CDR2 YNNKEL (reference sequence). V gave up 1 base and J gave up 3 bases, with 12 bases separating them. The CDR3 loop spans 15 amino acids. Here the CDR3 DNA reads TGTGCCAGCAGCCAAGCCCGAGGGGGGGACACTGAAGCTTTCTTT. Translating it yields CASSQARGGDTEAFF.

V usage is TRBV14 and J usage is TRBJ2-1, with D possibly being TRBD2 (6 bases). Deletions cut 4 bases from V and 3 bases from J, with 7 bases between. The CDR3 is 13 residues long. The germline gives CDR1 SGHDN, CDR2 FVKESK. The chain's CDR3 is CASSPDYYNEQFF. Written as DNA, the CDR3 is TGTGCCAGCAGCCCGGACTACTACAATGAGCAGTTCTTC.